Listed below are T cell receptor beta chains from one sample, sequenced in a study of shared clonotypes between healthy human individuals. The protocol was immunoSEQ multiplex PCR, while the TCRdb copy is restricted to in-frame clones and leaves out a portion. The table shows about 490,000 clones, with less than 80% occurring only once. Sequenced: PBMCs. The receptor source for this set is a woman in her forties in good health. Some clones in this sample may be carry-over from other donors' samples. Both conserved end residues are trimmed from each CDR3.

AWSWDSRNEKLF,TRBV30
ASSPTSGRVTYEQY,TRBV11-2
ASKRTGASNQPQH,TRBV6-5
ASSPGGSAETQY,TRBV5-1
SVRGGSGANVLT,TRBV29-1
ASSAQGARGYT,TRBV7-3
ASSADSNYGYT,TRBV9
ASSPLELAGNEQY,TRBV7-9
ASSEWGFTDTQY,TRBV25-1
ASSPPAGHGYT,TRBV18
ASSQQGAADTEAF,TRBV7-8
ASSLDRRDPSNQPQH,TRBV28
ASSAGLRSDIQY,TRBV5-6
ASRRGSEAF,TRBV19
ASNPGLANTGELF,TRBV28
ASSPRTGRNEQY,TRBV5-1
ASSLAGVDEQY,TRBV11-2
ASSPGQNSYNEQF,TRBV5-4
ASSPGQSTDTQY,TRBV11-2
ASSPAGADYEQY,TRBV18
ASSAASFTGELF,TRBV10-2
SVERGQGVTEAF,TRBV29-1
ASSLAGQVPREAF,TRBV5-4
ASSQDTGNGETQY,TRBV4-3
SVTGGGTEAF,TRBV29-1
ASSVGDTLRRPEAF,TRBV9